This is a list of T cell receptor beta chains from one sample in a study of blood T cell repertoires in COVID-19. Generated by immunoSEQ multiplex PCR, the TCRdb table keeps only in-frame clones and is missing some. Among roughly 300,000 clones listed, more than 70% were seen once. The sample comprised peripheral blood. Receptors were obtained from a woman between 45 and 60 years old who had recovered from COVID-19. The CDR3 runs from the conserved cysteine through the conserved F or W. Fields, in order: J gene, clone size, V gene, D gene, CDR3 protein, CDR3 DNA. D genes are given only for firm matches. Where a row states a size, it is once, few, many or the class of an expanded clone; other rows omit it.

j_call: TRBJ2-1; clone_size: once; v_call: TRBV3-1/TRBV3-2; d_call: TRBD2; cdr3_aa: CASSQDWLAGGVNEQFF; cdr3_nt: TGTGCCAGCAGCCAAGACTGGCTAGCGGGGGGTGTGAATGAGCAGTTCTTC
j_call: TRBJ1-6; clone_size: NA; v_call: TRBV7-9; d_call: TRBD1; cdr3_aa: CASSLNWDRDSPLHF; cdr3_nt: TGTGCCAGCAGCTTAAACTGGGACAGGGATTCACCCCTCCACTTT
j_call: TRBJ1-1; clone_size: NA; v_call: TRBV19; d_call: TRBD1; cdr3_aa: CASSPPFGQANSGGAFF; cdr3_nt: TGTGCCAGTAGTCCTCCATTCGGACAGGCCAACTCCGGGGGAGCTTTCTTT
j_call: TRBJ2-1; clone_size: NA; v_call: TRBV10-3; d_call: TRBD2; cdr3_aa: CAISAFASGNGNEQFF; cdr3_nt: TGTGCCATCAGTGCATTTGCTAGCGGCAACGGGAATGAGCAGTTCTTC
j_call: TRBJ2-5; clone_size: NA; v_call: TRBV9; d_call: TRBD2; cdr3_aa: CASSGQGLAVETQYF; cdr3_nt: TGTGCCAGCAGCGGGCAGGGTCTAGCGGTGGAGACCCAGTACTTC
j_call: TRBJ2-7; clone_size: NA; v_call: TRBV5-4; d_call: TRBD2; cdr3_aa: CASRLGGGRAGDEQYF; cdr3_nt: TGTGCCAGCAGGTTGGGTGGCGGGAGGGCCGGGGACGAGCAGTACTTC
j_call: TRBJ2-1; clone_size: NA; v_call: TRBV2; d_call: TRBD1; cdr3_aa: CASSAPRDRGLNEQFF; cdr3_nt: TGTGCCAGCAGCGCACCGAGGGACAGGGGGCTCAATGAGCAGTTCTTC
j_call: TRBJ1-5; clone_size: NA; v_call: TRBV19; d_call: TRBD1; cdr3_aa: CASSVDRGLNQPQHF; cdr3_nt: TGTGCCAGTAGTGTGGACAGGGGGCTGAATCAGCCCCAGCATTTT
j_call: TRBJ2-2; clone_size: NA; v_call: TRBV5-1; d_call: NA; cdr3_aa: CASSLSGPRTGELFF; cdr3_nt: TGCGCCAGCAGCTTGTCAGGGCCCCGCACCGGGGAGCTGTTTTTT
j_call: TRBJ2-2; clone_size: NA; v_call: TRBV28; d_call: NA; cdr3_aa: CASTHRETPGELFF; cdr3_nt: TGTGCCAGCACCCACAGGGAAACCCCCGGGGAGCTGTTTTTT
j_call: TRBJ2-2; clone_size: NA; v_call: TRBV19; d_call: TRBD1; cdr3_aa: CASSIGLWTGKNTGELFF; cdr3_nt: TGTGCCAGTAGTATCGGACTATGGACAGGGAAAAACACCGGGGAGCTGTTTTTT
j_call: TRBJ1-6; clone_size: NA; v_call: TRBV21-1; d_call: NA; cdr3_aa: CASSLVQGNSPLHF; cdr3_nt: TGTGCCAGCAGCCTAGTCCAGGGGAATTCACCCCTCCACTTT
j_call: TRBJ2-2; clone_size: NA; v_call: TRBV3-1/TRBV3-2; d_call: TRBD2; cdr3_aa: CASSQDGVAGNTGELFF; cdr3_nt: TGTGCCAGCAGCCAAGATGGTGTAGCGGGGAACACCGGGGAGCTGTTTTTT
j_call: TRBJ2-1; clone_size: NA; v_call: TRBV24-1; d_call: NA; cdr3_aa: CATSDLNYDHNEQFF; cdr3_nt: TGTGCCACCAGTGATCTAAACTATGACCACAATGAGCAGTTCTTC
j_call: TRBJ2-2; clone_size: NA; v_call: TRBV4-3; d_call: NA; cdr3_aa: CASSQESIRPGNTGELFF; cdr3_nt: TGCGCCAGCAGCCAAGAGTCGATCAGGCCCGGGAACACCGGGGAGCTGTTTTTT
j_call: TRBJ1-5; clone_size: few; v_call: TRBV30; d_call: NA; cdr3_aa: CACTTKGNSNQPQHF; cdr3_nt: TGTGCCTGTACAACGAAGGGGAATAGCAATCAGCCCCAGCATTTT
j_call: TRBJ1-4; clone_size: NA; v_call: TRBV18; d_call: TRBD1; cdr3_aa: CASSQGQQNEKLFF; cdr3_nt: TGTGCCAGCTCACAGGGACAGCAGAATGAAAAACTGTTTTTT